Shown below are 9 T cell receptor beta chains from a single sample sequenced in a study of blood T cells in healthy people across ages. A second PCR, run for roughly 7 to 11 cycles, used a sample-barcoded 5' primer plus a J-beta primer mix. TCRdb called the 5' RACE reads again in MiXCR, with one record for every CDR3 protein. The table shows about 1,000,000 distinct CDR3 sequences, with around 43% occurring only once. The sample comprised blood. The receptors shown here come from a woman aged 60-70 years in good health.

CDR3 DNA sequence: TGCAGCGTTGAAGGACTCCCAGGGGATACGCAGTATTTT. Amino acids: CSVEGLPGDTQYF. The gene calls are TRBV29-1 and TRBJ2-3, with a possible D match to TRBD1 (5 bases). Germline V lookup: CDR1 SQVTM, CDR2 ANQGSEA. V shed 1 base and J shed 6 bases, with 11 bases lying between them. CDR3 length: 13 amino acids.

V is TRBV27 and J is TRBJ2-1; D remains ambiguous. Germline V gene data show CDR1 as MNHEY and CDR2 as SMNVEV (reference sequence). V lost 4 bases and J 6 bases, leaving 7 bases between the germline ends. The CDR3 totals 12 residues. CDR3 in amino acids: CASSSHRNEQFF. The CDR3 DNA is TGTGCCAGCAGTTCCCACCGCAATGAGCAGTTCTTC.

This clonotype has ten or more counts. J is TRBJ2-7 and V is TRBV11-3, with TRBD2 identical over 11 bases. This CDR3 has 14 residues. J lost 3 bases, V lost 6 bases, and 4 bases had no gene match. Germline CDR1 is SGHNT and CDR2 is YENEEA. DNA for the CDR3: TGTGCCAGCAGACCCGGGACTAGCGGCTACGAGCAGTACTTC. Its protein product is CASRPGTSGYEQYF.

The rearrangement uses TRBV7-9 and TRBJ2-7; D remains unclear. V dropped 11 bases and J dropped 0 bases, with 11 bases sitting between them. The CDR3 sequence is 12 residues long. The germline V gene encodes CDR1 SEHNR and CDR2 FQNEAQ (reference sequence). The CDR3 reads CAGIHSSYEQYF. The CDR3 DNA reads as TGTGCCGGGATCCACAGCTCCTACGAGCAGTACTTC.

The chain is built from TRBV20-1 and TRBJ1-2; TRBD1 is a possible D gene (6 bases). V dropped 3 bases and J dropped 3 bases, with 8 bases sitting between them. The CDR3 sequence is 12 residues long. Per the germline V gene, CDR1 is DFQATT and CDR2 is SNEGSKA (reference sequence). DNA of the CDR3: TGCAGTGCTAGGAACAGGGACTATGGCTACACCTTC. Its translation is CSARNRDYGYTF.

The genes are TRBV7-9 and TRBJ1-1; TRBD1 matches at 8 bases. The germline CDR1 and CDR2 sequences are SEHNR and FQNEAQ (reference sequence). V trimming: 5 bases; J trimming: 6 bases; junction bases outside the gene matches: 8. There are 14 residues in the CDR3. The CDR3 nucleotides read TGTGCCAGCAGCATCCCGACAGGGGTGGCTGAAGCTTTCTTT. It yields the protein CASSIPTGVAEAFF.

V and J are TRBV20-1 and TRBJ2-7; D uncertain. The germline gives CDR1 DFQATT, CDR2 SNEGSKA (reference sequence). Trimming took 6 bases from V and 7 from J, leaving 22 bases between them. The CDR3 consists of 14 residues. The CDR3 region has the DNA TGCAGTGCCAGCATGGCTAGTCGCTACAATGAGCAGTACTTC. Its protein product is CSASMASRYNEQYF.

The table lists this clonotype with a few counts. The chain links TRBV5-1 to TRBJ1-2; 8 bases fit TRBD1. CDR1 SGHRS and CDR2 YFSETQ come from the germline V gene. J gave up 2 bases and V 4 bases, and 13 bases lay outside the gene matches. CDR3 length equals 17 residues. The CDR3 region has the DNA TGCGCCAGCAGCCCGTCGGGCCCGAGACAGGGGAACTATGGCTACACCTTC. Its protein product is CASSPSGPRQGNYGYTF.

This chain connects TRBV7-2 to TRBJ2-1, with 11 positions matching TRBD2. Germline V gives CDR1 SGHTA, CDR2 FQGNSA. The CDR3 contains 14 residues. The V segment lost 5 bases and the J segment 7 bases; nucleotides outside the gene matches: 4. CDR3 DNA sequence: TGTGCCAGCAGCCGACTAGCGGGGCCAAATGAGCAGTTCTTC. Its translation is CASSRLAGPNEQFF.